The entry that follows covers one T cell receptor beta chain sequence. This record belongs to a study of blood T cell repertoires in COVID-19. About the research overall: The United States, Italy and Spain supplied acute and convalescent COVID-19 samples. Sample material is recorded as cDNA or gDNA derived from T cells, B-cell-depleted T cells, or PBMCs.

As handled by the study authors: Amplification of reference gene primers provided the estimated nucleated cell counts. Generated by immunoSEQ multiplex PCR, the TCRdb table keeps only in-frame clones and is missing some. V, J and clone size derive from that table, while D and trimming were established from the DNA sequence. The sample yields 120,000 to 150,000 clones, around 80% seen once. The receptor's source is a human donor in a cohort sampled during active COVID-19. Input material: peripheral blood.

For the CDR3, the DNA is TGCGCCAGCAGCCAAGATAGCAGTGAGAGTTTGGGTCAGCCCCAGCATTTT. Translation: CASSQDSSESLGQPQHF. The V call is TRBV4-1, the J call TRBJ1-5, with D unclear. V was cut by 0 bases and J by 6 bases, with 18 bases left in between. The CDR3 runs 17 residues. CDR1 and CDR2 (germline): MGHRA, YSYEKL.